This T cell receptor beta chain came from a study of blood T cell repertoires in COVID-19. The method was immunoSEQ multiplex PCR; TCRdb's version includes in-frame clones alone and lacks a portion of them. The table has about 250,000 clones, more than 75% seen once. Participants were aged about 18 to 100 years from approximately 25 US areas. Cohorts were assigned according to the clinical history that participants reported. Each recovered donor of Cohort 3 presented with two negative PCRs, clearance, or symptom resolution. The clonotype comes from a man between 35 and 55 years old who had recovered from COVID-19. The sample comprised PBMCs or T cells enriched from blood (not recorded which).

The CDR3 protein is CAWIGTGRLDEQYF. DNA for the CDR3: TGTGCCTGGATAGGGACAGGGCGTTTGGACGAGCAGTACTTC. The chain is built from TRBV30 and TRBJ2-7, with 9 nucleotides matching TRBD1. V lost 4 bases, J lost 5 bases, and 9 bases stayed unmatched. There are 14 residues in the CDR3. Germline V gene lookup returns CDR1 GTSNPN and CDR2 SVGIG (reference sequence).